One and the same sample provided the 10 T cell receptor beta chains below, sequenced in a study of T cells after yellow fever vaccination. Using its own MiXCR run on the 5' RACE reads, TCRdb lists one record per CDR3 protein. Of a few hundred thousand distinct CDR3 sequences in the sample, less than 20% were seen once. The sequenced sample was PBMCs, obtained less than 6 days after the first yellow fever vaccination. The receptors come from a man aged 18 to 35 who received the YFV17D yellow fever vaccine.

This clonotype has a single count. The CDR3 DNA follows: TGTGCCAGCAGCCCCTACCGGGGGGATACGCAGTATTTT. Residues: CASSPYRGDTQYF. The chain carries TRBV7-2 and TRBJ2-3, with a weak D call TRBD2 (6 bases). Looked up from germline, CDR1 is SGHTA and CDR2 is FQGNSA. Trimming left V 5 bases short and J 6 bases short, with 12 bases between. The CDR3 runs to 13 residues. Full variable domain (remainder filled in from reference TRBV7-2 and TRBJ2-3): GAGVSQSPSNKVTEKGKDVELRCDPISGHTALYWYRQSLGQGLEFLIYFQGNSAPDKSGLPSDRFSAERTGGSVSTLTIQRTQQEDSAVYLCASSPYRGDTQYFGPGTRLTVL.

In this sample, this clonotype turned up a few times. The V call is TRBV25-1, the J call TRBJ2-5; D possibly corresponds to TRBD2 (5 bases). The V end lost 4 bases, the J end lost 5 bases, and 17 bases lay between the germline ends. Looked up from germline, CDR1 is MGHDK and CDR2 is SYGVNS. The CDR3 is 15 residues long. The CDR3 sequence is CASSARGGSGETQYF. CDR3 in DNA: TGTGCCAGCAGTGCCCGGGGTGGGTCGGGGGAGACCCAGTACTTC.

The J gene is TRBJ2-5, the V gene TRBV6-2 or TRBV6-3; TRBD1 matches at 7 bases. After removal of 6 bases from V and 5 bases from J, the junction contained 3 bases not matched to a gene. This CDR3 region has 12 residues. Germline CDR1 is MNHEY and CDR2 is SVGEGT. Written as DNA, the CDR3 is TGTGCCAGCAGCGACAGGGTGGAGACCCAGTACTTC. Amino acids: CASSDRVETQYF.

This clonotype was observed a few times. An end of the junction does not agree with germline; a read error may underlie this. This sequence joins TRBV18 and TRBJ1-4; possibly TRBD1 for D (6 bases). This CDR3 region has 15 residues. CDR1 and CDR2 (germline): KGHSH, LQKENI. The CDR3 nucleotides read TGTGCCAGCTCGCCACAGGGTACCACTAATGAAAAACTGTTTTTT. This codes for CASSPQGTTNEKLFF.

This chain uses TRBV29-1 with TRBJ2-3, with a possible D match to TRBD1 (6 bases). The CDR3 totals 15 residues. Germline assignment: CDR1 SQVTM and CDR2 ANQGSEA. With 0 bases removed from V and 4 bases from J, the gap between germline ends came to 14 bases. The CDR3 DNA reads TGCAGCGTTGAAGAGGGACAAGAAGAGTCAGATACGCAGTATTTT. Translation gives CSVEEGQEESDTQYF.

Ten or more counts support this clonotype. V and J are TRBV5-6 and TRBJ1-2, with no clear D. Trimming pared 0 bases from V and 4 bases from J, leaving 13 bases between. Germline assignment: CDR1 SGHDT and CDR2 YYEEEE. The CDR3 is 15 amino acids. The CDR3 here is CASSLGPLDTYGYTF. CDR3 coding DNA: TGTGCCAGCAGCTTGGGTCCGTTAGACACCTATGGCTACACCTTC.

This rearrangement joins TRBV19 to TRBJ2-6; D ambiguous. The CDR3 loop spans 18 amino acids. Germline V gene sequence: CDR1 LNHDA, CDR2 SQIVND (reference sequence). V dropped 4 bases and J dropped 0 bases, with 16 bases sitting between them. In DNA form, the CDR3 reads TGTGCCAGTAGTAAGCATCCACACTCCAGCTCTGGGGCCAACGTCCTGACTTTC. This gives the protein CASSKHPHSSSGANVLTF.

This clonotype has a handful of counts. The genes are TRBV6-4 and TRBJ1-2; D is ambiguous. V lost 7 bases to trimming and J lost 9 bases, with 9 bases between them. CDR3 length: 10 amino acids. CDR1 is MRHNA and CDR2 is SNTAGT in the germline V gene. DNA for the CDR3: TGTGCCAGCAAAGTAAGGCGCTACACCTTC. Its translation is CASKVRRYTF.

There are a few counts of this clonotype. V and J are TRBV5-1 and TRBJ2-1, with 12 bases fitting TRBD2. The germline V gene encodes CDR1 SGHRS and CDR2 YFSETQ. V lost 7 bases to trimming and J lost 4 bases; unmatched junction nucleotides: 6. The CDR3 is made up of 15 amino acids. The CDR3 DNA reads TGCGCCAGCGCCCTTCTAGCGGGGGGGTACAATGAGCAGTTCTTC. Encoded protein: CASALLAGGYNEQFF.

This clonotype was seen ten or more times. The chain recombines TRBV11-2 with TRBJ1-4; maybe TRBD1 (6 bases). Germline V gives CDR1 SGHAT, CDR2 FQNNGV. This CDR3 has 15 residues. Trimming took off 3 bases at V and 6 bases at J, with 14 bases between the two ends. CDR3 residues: CASSFNNRVDEKLFF. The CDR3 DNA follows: TGTGCCAGCAGCTTTAATAACAGGGTGGATGAAAAACTGTTTTTT. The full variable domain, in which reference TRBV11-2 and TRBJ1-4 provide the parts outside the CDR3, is EAGVAQSPRYKIIEKRQSVAFWCNPISGHATLYWYQQILGQGPKLLIQFQNNGVVDDSQLPKDRFSAERLKGVDSTLKIQPAKLEDSAVYLCASSFNNRVDEKLFFGSGTQLSVL.